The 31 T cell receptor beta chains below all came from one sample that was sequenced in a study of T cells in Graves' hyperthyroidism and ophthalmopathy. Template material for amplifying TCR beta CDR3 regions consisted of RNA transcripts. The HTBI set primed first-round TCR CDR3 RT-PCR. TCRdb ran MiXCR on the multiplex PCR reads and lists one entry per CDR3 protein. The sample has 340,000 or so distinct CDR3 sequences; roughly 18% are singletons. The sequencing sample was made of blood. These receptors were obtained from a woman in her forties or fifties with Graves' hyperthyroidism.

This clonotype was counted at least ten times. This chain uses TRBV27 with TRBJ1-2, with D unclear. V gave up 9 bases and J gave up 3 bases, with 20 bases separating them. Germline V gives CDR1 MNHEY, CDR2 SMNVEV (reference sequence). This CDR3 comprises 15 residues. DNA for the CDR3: TGTGCCAGTCGTCCTTGGGCCCTCGGTGACTATGGCTACACCTTC. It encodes CASRPWALGDYGYTF.

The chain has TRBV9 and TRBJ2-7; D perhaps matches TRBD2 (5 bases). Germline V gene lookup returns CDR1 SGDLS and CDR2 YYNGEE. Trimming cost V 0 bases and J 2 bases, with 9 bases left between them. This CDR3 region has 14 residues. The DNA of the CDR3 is TGTGCCAGCAGCGTAGATCTAGCAGCCTACGAGCAGTACTTC. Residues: CASSVDLAAYEQYF.

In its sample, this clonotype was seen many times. The DNA for the CDR3 is TGTGCCAGCAGTTACGGTAGAGCGGGTGACAATGAGCAGTTCTTC. As protein: CASSYGRAGDNEQFF. V is TRBV6-2 or TRBV6-3 and J is TRBJ2-1; D might be TRBD2 (6 bases). Looked up from germline, CDR1 is MNHEY and CDR2 is SVGEGT. With 2 bases removed from V and 5 bases from J, the gap between germline ends came to 13 bases. This CDR3 region has 15 residues.

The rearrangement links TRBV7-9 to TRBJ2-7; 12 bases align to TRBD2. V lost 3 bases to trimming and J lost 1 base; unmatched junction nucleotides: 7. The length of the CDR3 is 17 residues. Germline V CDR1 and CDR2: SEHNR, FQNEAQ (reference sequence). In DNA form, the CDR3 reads TGTGCCAGCAGCTTGGGACTAGCGGGCCCGTCGTCCTACGAGCAGTACTTC. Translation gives CASSLGLAGPSSYEQYF.

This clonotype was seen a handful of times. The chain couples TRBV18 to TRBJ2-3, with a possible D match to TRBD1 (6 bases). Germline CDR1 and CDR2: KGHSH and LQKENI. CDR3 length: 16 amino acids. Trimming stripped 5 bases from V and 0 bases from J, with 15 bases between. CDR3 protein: CASSFTTGLSTDTQYF. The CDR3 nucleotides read TGTGCCAGCTCATTCACGACAGGCCTAAGCACAGATACGCAGTATTTT.

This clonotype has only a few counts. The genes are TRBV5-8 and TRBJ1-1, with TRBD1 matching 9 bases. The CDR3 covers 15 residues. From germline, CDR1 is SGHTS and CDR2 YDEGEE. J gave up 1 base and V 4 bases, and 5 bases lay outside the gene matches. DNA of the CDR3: TGTGCCAGCAGCGGACCGGGACAGGGGAACACTGAAGCTTTCTTT. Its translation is CASSGPGQGNTEAFF.

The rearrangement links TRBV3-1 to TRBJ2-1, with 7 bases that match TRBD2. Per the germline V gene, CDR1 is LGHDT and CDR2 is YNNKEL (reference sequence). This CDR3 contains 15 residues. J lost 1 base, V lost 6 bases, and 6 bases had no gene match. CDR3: CASSLADNSYNEQFF. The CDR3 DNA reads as TGTGCCAGCAGTCTAGCGGATAATTCCTACAATGAGCAGTTCTTC.

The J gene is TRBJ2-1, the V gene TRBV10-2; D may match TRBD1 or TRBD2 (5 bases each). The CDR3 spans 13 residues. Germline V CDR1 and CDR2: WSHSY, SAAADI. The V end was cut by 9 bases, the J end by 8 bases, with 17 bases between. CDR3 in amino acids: CASSRDQGDEQFF. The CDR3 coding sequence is TGCGCCAGTTCTCGGGACCAGGGAGATGAGCAGTTCTTC.

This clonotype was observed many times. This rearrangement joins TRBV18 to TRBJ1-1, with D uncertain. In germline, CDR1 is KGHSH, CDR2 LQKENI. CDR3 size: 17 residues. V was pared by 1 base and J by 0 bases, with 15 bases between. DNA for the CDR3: TGTGCCAGCTCACCACGGGCCCAGGCTGGGTTGAACACTGAAGCTTTCTTT. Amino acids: CASSPRAQAGLNTEAFF.

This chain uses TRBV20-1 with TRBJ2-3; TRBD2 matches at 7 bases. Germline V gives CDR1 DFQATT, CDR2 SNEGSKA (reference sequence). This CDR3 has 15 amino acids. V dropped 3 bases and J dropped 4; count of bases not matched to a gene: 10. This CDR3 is CSASPPGGLADTQYF. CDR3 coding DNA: TGCAGTGCTAGCCCTCCGGGGGGATTAGCAGATACGCAGTATTTT.

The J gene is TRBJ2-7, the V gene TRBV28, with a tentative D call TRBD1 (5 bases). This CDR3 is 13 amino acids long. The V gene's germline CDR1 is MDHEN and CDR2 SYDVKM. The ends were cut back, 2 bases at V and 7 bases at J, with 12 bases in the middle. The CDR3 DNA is TGTGCCAGCAGTTTAGGCAGGGCCGGGGAGCAGTACGTC. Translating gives CASSLGRAGEQYV.

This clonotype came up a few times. The CDR3 DNA follows: TGTGCCAGCAGTTACTCGAGTACAAGCTCCTACAATGAGCAGTTCTTC. Amino acids: CASSYSSTSSYNEQFF. This sequence joins TRBV6-5 and TRBJ2-1, with D unresolved. This CDR3 has 16 amino acids. V was shortened by 0 bases and J by 0 bases, with 9 bases between the two germline ends. Germline assignment: CDR1 MNHEY and CDR2 SVGAGI.

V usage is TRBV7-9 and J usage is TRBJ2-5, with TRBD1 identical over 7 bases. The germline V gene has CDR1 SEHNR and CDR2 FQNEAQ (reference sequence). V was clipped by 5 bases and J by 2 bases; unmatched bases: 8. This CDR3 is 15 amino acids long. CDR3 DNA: TGTGCCAGCAGCCCCGCCGGGACAGCGCAAGAGACCCAGTACTTC. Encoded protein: CASSPAGTAQETQYF.

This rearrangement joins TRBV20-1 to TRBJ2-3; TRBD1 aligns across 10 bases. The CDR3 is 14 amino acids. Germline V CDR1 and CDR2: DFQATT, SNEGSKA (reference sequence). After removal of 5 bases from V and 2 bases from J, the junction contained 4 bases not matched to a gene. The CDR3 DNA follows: TGCAGTGCTTGGGACAGGGGAGTCACAGATACGCAGTATTTT. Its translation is CSAWDRGVTDTQYF.

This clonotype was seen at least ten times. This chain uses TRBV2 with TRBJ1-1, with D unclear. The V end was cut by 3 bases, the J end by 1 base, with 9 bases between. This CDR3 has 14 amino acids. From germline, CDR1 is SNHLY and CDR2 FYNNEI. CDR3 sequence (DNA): TGTGCCAGCAGTGATGTTGGCGGGAACACTGAAGCTTTCTTT. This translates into CASSDVGGNTEAFF.

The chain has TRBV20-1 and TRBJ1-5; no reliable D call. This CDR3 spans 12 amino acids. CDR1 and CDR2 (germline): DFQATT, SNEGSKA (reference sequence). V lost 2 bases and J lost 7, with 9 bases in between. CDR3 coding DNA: TGCAGTGCTAGAACGACTGGACAGCCCCAGCATTTT. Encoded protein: CSARTTGQPQHF.

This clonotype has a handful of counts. The CDR3, as DNA: TGTGCCAGTGCGGGACTAGCGGGGGGGCCTGAGGAGACCCAGTACTTC. It specifies CASAGLAGGPEETQYF. This rearrangement joins TRBV19 to TRBJ2-5, with 16 bases matching TRBD2. CDR1 is LNHDA and CDR2 is SQIVND in the germline V gene (reference sequence). This CDR3 has 16 amino acids. Germline trimming cut 8 bases from V and 5 bases from J; bases unmatched to any gene: 8.

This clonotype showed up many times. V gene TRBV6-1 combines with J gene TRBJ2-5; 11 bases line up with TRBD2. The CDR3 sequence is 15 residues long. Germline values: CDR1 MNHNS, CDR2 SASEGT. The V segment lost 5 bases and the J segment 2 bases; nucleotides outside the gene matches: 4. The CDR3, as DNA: TGTGCCAGCAGTCTGCTAGCGGGGGGTCAAGAGACCCAGTACTTC. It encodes CASSLLAGGQETQYF.

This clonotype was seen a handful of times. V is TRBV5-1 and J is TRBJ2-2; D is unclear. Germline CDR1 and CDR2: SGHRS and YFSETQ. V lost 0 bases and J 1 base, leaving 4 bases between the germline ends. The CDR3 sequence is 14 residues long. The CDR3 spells CASSLAVNTGELFF. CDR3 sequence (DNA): TGCGCCAGCAGCTTGGCCGTGAACACCGGGGAGCTGTTTTTT.

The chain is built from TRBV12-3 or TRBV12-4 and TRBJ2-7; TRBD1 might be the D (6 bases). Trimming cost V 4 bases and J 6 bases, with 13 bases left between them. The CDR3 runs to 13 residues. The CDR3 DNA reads TGTGCCAGCAGTTCGGTACTACAGGGCGAGCAGTACTTC. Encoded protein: CASSSVLQGEQYF.

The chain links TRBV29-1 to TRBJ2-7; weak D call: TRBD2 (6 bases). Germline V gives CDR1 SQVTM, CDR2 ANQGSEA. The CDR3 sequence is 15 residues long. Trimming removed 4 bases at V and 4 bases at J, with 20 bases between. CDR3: CSVVTQGDSYYEQYF. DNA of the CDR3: TGCAGCGTTGTGACCCAAGGGGACTCCTATTACGAGCAGTACTTC.

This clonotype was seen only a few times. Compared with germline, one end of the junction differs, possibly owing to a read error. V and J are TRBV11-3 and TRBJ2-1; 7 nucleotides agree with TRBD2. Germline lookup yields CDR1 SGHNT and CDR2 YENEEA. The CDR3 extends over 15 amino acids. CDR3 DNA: TGTGCCAGCAGCCCCGGGGGACTACTCTACAATGGGCAGTTCTTC. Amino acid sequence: CASSPGGLLYNGQFF. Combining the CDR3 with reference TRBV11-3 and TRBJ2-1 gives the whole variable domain EAGVVQSPRYKIIEKKQPVAFWCNPISGHNTLYWYLQNLGQGPELLIRYENEEAVDDSQLPKDRFSAERLKGVDSTLKIQPAELGDSAVYLCASSPGGLLYNGQFFGPGTRLTVL.

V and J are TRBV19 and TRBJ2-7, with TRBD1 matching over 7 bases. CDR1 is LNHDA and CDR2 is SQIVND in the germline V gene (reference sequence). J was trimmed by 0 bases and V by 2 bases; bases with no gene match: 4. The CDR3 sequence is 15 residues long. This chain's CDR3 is CASSIKGASSYEQYF. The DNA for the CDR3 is TGTGCCAGTAGTATAAAGGGGGCCAGCTCCTACGAGCAGTACTTC.

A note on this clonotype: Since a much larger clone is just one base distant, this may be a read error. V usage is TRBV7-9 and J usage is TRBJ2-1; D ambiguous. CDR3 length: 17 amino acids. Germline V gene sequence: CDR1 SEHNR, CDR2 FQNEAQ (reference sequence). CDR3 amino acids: CASRYSVALSSYNGQFF. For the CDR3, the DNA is TGTGCCAGCCGATATTCCGTGGCGTTGAGCTCCTACAATGGGCAGTTCTTC.

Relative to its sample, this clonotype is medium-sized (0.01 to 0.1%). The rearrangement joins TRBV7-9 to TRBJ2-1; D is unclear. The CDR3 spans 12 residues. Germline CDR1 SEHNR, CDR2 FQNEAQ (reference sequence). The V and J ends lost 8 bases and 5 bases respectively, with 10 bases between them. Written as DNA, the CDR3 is TGTGCCAGCGGACGGATAAACAATGAGCAGTTCTTC. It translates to CASGRINNEQFF. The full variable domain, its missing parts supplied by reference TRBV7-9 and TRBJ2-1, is DTGVSQNPRHKITKRGQNVTFRCDPISEHNRLYWYRQTLGQGPEFLTYFQNEAQLEKSRLLSDRFSAERPKGSFSTLEIQRTEQGDSAMYLCASGRINNEQFFGPGTRLTVL.

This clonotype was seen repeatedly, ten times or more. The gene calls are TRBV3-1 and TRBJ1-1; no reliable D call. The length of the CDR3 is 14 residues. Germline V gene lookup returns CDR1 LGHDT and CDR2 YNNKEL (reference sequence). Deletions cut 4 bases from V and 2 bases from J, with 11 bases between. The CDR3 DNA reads TGTGCCAGCAGCCCAGATCATTCCAACACTGAAGCTTTCTTT. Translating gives CASSPDHSNTEAFF.

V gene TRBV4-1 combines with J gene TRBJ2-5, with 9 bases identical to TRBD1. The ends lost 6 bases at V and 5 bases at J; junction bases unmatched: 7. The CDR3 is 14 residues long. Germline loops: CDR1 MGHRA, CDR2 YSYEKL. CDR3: CASSQDRGGETQYF. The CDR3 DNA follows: TGCGCCAGCAGTCAGGACAGGGGAGGGGAGACCCAGTACTTC.

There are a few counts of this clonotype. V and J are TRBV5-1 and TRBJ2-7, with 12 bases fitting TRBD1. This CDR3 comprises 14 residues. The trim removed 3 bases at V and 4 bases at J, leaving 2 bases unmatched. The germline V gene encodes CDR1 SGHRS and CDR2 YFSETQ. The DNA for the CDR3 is TGCGCCAGCAGCTGGGGACAGGGGGCGTACGAGCAGTACTTC. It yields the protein CASSWGQGAYEQYF.

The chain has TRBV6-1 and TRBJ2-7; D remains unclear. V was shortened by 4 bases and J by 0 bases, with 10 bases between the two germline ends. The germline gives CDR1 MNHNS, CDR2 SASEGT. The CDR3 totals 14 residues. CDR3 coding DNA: TGTGCCAGCAGTGTCGAGAAGAGCTCCTACGAGCAGTACGTC. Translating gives CASSVEKSSYEQYV.

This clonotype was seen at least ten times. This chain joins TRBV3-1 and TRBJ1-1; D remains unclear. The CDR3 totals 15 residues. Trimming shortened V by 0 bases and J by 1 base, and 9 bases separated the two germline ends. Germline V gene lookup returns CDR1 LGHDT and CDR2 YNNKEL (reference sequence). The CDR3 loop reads CASSQDRAANTEAFF. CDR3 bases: TGTGCCAGCAGCCAAGATCGGGCGGCGAACACTGAAGCTTTCTTT.

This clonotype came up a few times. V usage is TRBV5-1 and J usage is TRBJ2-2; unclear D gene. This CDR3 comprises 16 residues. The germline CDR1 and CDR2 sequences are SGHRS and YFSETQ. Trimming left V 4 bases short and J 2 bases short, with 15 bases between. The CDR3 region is CASSPMRHANTGELFF. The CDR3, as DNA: TGCGCCAGCAGCCCCATGAGGCACGCCAACACCGGGGAGCTGTTTTTT.